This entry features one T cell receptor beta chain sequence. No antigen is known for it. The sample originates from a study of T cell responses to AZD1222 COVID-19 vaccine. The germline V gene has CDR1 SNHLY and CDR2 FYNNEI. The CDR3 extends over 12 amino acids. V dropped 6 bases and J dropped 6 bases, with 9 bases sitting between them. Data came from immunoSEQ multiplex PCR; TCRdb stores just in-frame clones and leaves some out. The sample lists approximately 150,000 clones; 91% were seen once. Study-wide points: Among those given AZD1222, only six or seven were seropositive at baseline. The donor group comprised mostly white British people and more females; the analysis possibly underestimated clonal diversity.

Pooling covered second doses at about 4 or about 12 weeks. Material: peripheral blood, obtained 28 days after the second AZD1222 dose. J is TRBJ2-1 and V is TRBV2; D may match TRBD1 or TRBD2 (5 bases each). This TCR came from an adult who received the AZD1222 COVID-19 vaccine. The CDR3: CASRGDGNEQFF. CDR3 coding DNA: TGTGCCAGCAGGGGGGACGGCAATGAGCAGTTCTTC.